This TCR beta chain was identified during a study of T-cell memory formation after mild COVID-19. Study-wide context: Among the donors, TCR clusters were largely specific to each donor. Study findings and constraints: Cross-reactive memory seemingly joined, as some responding clones were found in pre-infection memory. Among clones contracting day 15 to 85, CD4/CD8 was balanced, whereas later expanders leaned CD4+.

From the 5' RACE reads, TCRdb called clonotypes with MiXCR, one entry per CDR3 protein. The table lists under 650,000 distinct CDR3 sequences, roughly 18% of them singletons. Germline V CDR1 and CDR2: MNHEY, SVGEGT. J was trimmed by 2 bases and V by 10 bases; bases with no gene match: 10. This CDR3 comprises 15 residues. About this clonotype itself: The antigen is unknown.

The sequence was collected from an adult woman who had mild COVID-19 (a few samples of this study predate the infection). Cell type and time point are not known. The sequencing sample was made of PBMCs or a T cell subset sorted from them (not recorded which). The chain has TRBV6-2 or TRBV6-3 and TRBJ2-5, with 10 positions matching TRBD1. The CDR3: CAICRDRGQQETQYF. CDR3 DNA: TGTGCCATTTGCCGGGACAGGGGACAACAAGAGACCCAGTACTTC.